This T cell receptor beta chain was profiled in a study of early T cells in non-severe SARS-CoV-2 infection. Study findings and constraints: Matching against VDJdb likely underestimated virus-specific expansions, favoring anti-spike CD8.

This clonotype was recorded at least ten times. Its antigen is as yet unknown. TCRdb re-called the 5' RACE reads through MiXCR, storing one row per CDR3 protein. The data hold approximately 30,000 distinct CDR3 sequences, with 4.5% to 5% observed a single time. The sequence was obtained from an adult who was a healthcare worker with PCR-confirmed SARS-CoV-2 infection or an uninfected control (not recorded which). Source material: whole blood.

The CDR3 loop reads CATGQGNTGELFF. CDR3 DNA sequence: TGTGCCACCGGGCAGGGGAACACCGGGGAGCTGTTTTTT. The chain recombines TRBV15 with TRBJ2-2, with a weak D call TRBD1 (5 bases). V was trimmed by 8 bases and J by 1 base, leaving 8 bases between them. The CDR3 length is 13 residues. The germline gives CDR1 LNHNV, CDR2 YYDKDF (reference sequence).